These 30 T cell receptor beta chains originate from one sample sequenced in a study of molecular identifiers for immune sequencing clone quantification (dated by TCRdb to 2016 to 2019). Library generation was performed with PCR. Sequencing relied on an Illumina HiSeq 4000. TCRdb reanalyzed the raw reads on its own, using fastp at Q25 for trimming and MiXCR for clone calling, and kept in-frame beta chains. Every CDR3 protein is listed once, alongside the most common genes and DNA of its rows. The sample has 600,000 to 650,000 distinct CDR3 sequences on record, around 20% of them singletons. 0.75% to 0.95% of the sample is in the top ten clones. Source material: naive CD8+ T cells from blood, with Jurkat cell RNA spiked in. Sample cell subset or site, as interpreted from the label and publication: FACS-sorted CD8+CD4-CCR7+CD45RA+ naive T cells. The receptors here all came from a human donor in good health. Some libraries in this study had Jurkat cell RNA spiked in.

On this clonotype: This could be a read error, since a much larger clone is one nucleotide away. The chain employs TRBV6-5 and TRBJ2-2; perhaps TRBD2 as D (5 bases). Germline lookup yields CDR1 MNHEY and CDR2 SVGAGI. The CDR3 consists of 14 residues. CDR3 nucleotides: TGTGCCAGCAGTTACTTGTCAGGCACCGGGGAGCCGTTTTTT. It yields the protein CASSYLSGTGEPFF.

This clonotype was observed many times. V usage is TRBV6-2 or TRBV6-3 and J usage is TRBJ1-2; 11 bases map to TRBD1. V lost 7 bases to trimming and J lost 3 bases; unmatched junction nucleotides: 4. CDR3 length equals 14 residues. Germline assignment: CDR1 MNHEY and CDR2 SVGEGT. In DNA, the CDR3 is TGTGCCAGCACCGAGGGACAGGGGGACTATGGCTACACCTTC. Translation gives CASTEGQGDYGYTF.

There are many counts of this clonotype. V and J are TRBV20-1 and TRBJ1-5, with TRBD1 identical over 9 bases. The CDR3 totals 14 residues. The germline gives CDR1 DFQATT, CDR2 SNEGSKA (reference sequence). The ends lost 0 bases at V and 7 bases at J; junction bases unmatched: 4. This chain's CDR3 is CSAREPGQGQPQHF. The CDR3 region has the DNA TGCAGTGCTAGAGAGCCGGGACAGGGCCAGCCCCAGCATTTT.

This chain connects TRBV28 to TRBJ2-1, with D hard to call. CDR1 and CDR2 (germline): MDHEN, SYDVKM. V was clipped by 3 bases and J by 8 bases, with 11 bases between them. The CDR3 length is 13 residues. The CDR3 nucleotides are TGTGCCAGCAGTTTGGGCGTTGGCTATGAGCAGTTCTTC. Amino acids: CASSLGVGYEQFF.

This clonotype was seen a handful of times. The V call is TRBV2, the J call TRBJ1-4; D may be TRBD1 (6 bases). The CDR3 has 15 residues. The V end lost 6 bases, the J end lost 3 bases, and 14 bases lay between the germline ends. Germline V lookup: CDR1 SNHLY, CDR2 FYNNEI. In DNA form, the CDR3 reads TGTGCCAGCAGGGCGTGGGGGGGCCCTAATGAAAAACTGTTTTTT. As protein: CASRAWGGPNEKLFF.

The DNA of the CDR3 is TGCAGCGTTGAAGGGAATCCGTCCTACGAGCAGTACTTC. This encodes CSVEGNPSYEQYF. The gene calls are TRBV29-1 and TRBJ2-7; D not certain. V dropped 1 base and J dropped 1 base, with 8 bases sitting between them. The CDR3 runs to 13 residues. Germline CDR1 reads SQVTM; CDR2 reads ANQGSEA.

This clonotype was counted ten times or more. The chain is built from TRBV7-9 and TRBJ2-4, with D possibly being TRBD1 (5 bases). The V end lost 6 bases, the J end lost 5 bases, and 14 bases lay between the germline ends. CDR3 size: 14 residues. Germline CDR1 is SEHNR and CDR2 is FQNEAQ (reference sequence). Here the CDR3 reads CASRGLGVENIQYF. The CDR3 bases are TGTGCCAGCAGGGGCTTAGGGGTCGAAAACATTCAGTACTTC. The whole variable domain, remainder taken from reference TRBV7-9 and TRBJ2-4, is DTGVSQNPRHKITKRGQNVTFRCDPISEHNRLYWYRQTLGQGPEFLTYFQNEAQLEKSRLLSDRFSAERPKGSFSTLEIQRTEQGDSAMYLCASRGLGVENIQYFGAGTRLSVL.

This clonotype was observed many times. The J gene is TRBJ2-2, the V gene TRBV20-1, with TRBD2 matching 9 bases. Germline V lookup: CDR1 DFQATT, CDR2 SNEGSKA (reference sequence). This CDR3 region has 16 residues. Unmatched junction bases numbered 5, after V lost 1 base and J lost 2 bases. This CDR3 reads CSARGREGPNTGELFF. The CDR3 DNA reads as TGCAGTGCTAGAGGGCGGGAGGGCCCTAACACCGGGGAGCTGTTTTTT.

The chain uses TRBV6-5 and TRBJ2-2; D may correspond to TRBD1 or TRBD2 (6 bases each). V dropped 3 bases and J dropped 5 bases, with 19 bases sitting between them. Germline CDR1 is MNHEY and CDR2 is SVGAGI. This CDR3 contains 17 residues. The CDR3 DNA follows: TGTGCCAGCAGTTATAATCTCGGAACAGGGAGGACCGGGGAGCTGTTTTTT. It yields the protein CASSYNLGTGRTGELFF.

The chain joins TRBV13 to TRBJ1-3; D is perhaps TRBD1 (5 bases). The CDR3 consists of 17 residues. Germline V gene sequence: CDR1 PRHDT, CDR2 FYEKMQ (reference sequence). V lost 4 bases and J lost 0, with 16 bases in between. The CDR3 DNA reads TGTGCCAGCAGCTCGCGGGACGGGCGACTCTCTGGAAACACCATATATTTT. It specifies CASSSRDGRLSGNTIYF.

The table lists this clonotype with many counts. V and J are TRBV12-3 or TRBV12-4 and TRBJ2-5; D not resolved. This CDR3 has 14 residues. Trimming pared 3 bases from V and 3 bases from J, leaving 11 bases between. CDR3 region: CASSLETRKETQYF. As DNA, the CDR3 is TGTGCCAGCAGTTTGGAAACGAGGAAAGAGACCCAGTACTTC.

In this sample, this clonotype turned up many times. As DNA, the CDR3 is TGTGCCTGGAGTGGCGGACAGGGTAGGCAGCCCCAGCATTTT. The encoded protein is CAWSGGQGRQPQHF. The V and J genes are TRBV30 and TRBJ1-5; 8 positions agree with TRBD1. V lost 1 base, J lost 7 bases, and 6 bases stayed unmatched. The CDR3 is 14 residues long. Germline V gives CDR1 GTSNPN, CDR2 SVGIG (reference sequence).

This clonotype was seen many times. J is TRBJ2-7 and V is TRBV9; TRBD2 matches at 8 bases. The CDR3 extends over 15 amino acids. CDR1 is SGDLS and CDR2 is YYNGEE in the germline V gene. V gave up 4 bases and J gave up 0 bases; unmatched junction bases: 6. The CDR3, as DNA: TGTGCCAGCAGCCCAGCGGGGGACCCCTCCTACGAGCAGTACTTC. Amino acids: CASSPAGDPSYEQYF.

In regard to this clonotype: A junction end diverges from the germline sequence, so it may reflect a read error. The rearrangement links TRBV6-1 to TRBJ2-1, with D possibly matching TRBD2 (6 bases). Looked up from germline, CDR1 is MNHNS and CDR2 is SASEGT. The CDR3 totals 12 residues. CDR3 sequence: CASSDTGTRPLF. Here the CDR3 DNA reads TGTGCCAGCAGCGATACCGGGACTCGCCCGCTCTTC.

This clonotype was observed many times. This chain joins TRBV2 and TRBJ1-5; 7 nucleotides agree with TRBD1. The V gene's germline CDR1 is SNHLY and CDR2 FYNNEI. V was pared by 7 bases and J by 4 bases, with 13 bases of the junction left unmatched. The CDR3 is 16 amino acids. The CDR3 here is CASTTSRTGTNQPQHF. The CDR3 DNA reads as TGTGCCAGCACTACCTCACGGACAGGAACAAATCAGCCCCAGCATTTT. The full variable domain, its missing parts supplied by reference TRBV2 and TRBJ1-5, is EPEVTQTPSHQVTQMGQEVILRCVPISNHLYFYWYRQILGQKVEFLVSFYNNEISEKSEIFDDQFSVERPDGSNFTLKIRSTKLEDSAMYFCASTTSRTGTNQPQHFGDGTRLSIL.

This clonotype came up a few times. This chain joins TRBV4-2 and TRBJ2-1; 12 positions agree with TRBD2. The germline V gene encodes CDR1 LGHNA and CDR2 YNFKEQ. The V gene end was trimmed by 0 bases and the J gene end by 10 bases; junction bases not matched to a gene: 4. The CDR3 is made up of 15 amino acids. Here the CDR3 reads CASSQEELAGGEQFF. CDR3 bases: TGTGCCAGCAGCCAAGAGGAGCTAGCGGGAGGGGAGCAGTTCTTC.

This clonotype has at least ten counts. This rearrangement joins TRBV11-2 to TRBJ2-3; D gene ambiguous. Germline V CDR1 and CDR2: SGHAT, FQNNGV. The CDR3 totals 14 residues. V dropped 3 bases and J dropped 2 bases, with 9 bases sitting between them. CDR3 nucleotides: TGTGCCAGCAGCTTCCCTAGTCTCACAGATACGCAGTATTTT. As protein: CASSFPSLTDTQYF.

As regards this clonotype: This may be a read error: a much more frequent sequence differs by one nucleotide. The chain employs TRBV19 and TRBJ1-5; D might be TRBD1 (5 bases). Germline V gene sequence: CDR1 LNHDA, CDR2 SQIVND (reference sequence). The CDR3 is 15 residues long. CDR3 DNA sequence: TGTGCCAGTAGTGCCGCGGGGTGGGGCAATCAGCCCCAGCGTTTT. Its translation is CASSAAGWGNQPQRF.

As to this clonotype: A much bigger clone sits one base away, suggesting this may be a read error. The chain has TRBV15 and TRBJ1-1; D gene ambiguous. Germline V gene lookup returns CDR1 LNHNV and CDR2 YYDKDF (reference sequence). The CDR3 consists of 14 residues. The CDR3 is CATSRVAGNAEAFF. CDR3 sequence (DNA): TGTGCCACCAGCAGAGTAGCGGGGAACGCTGAAGCTTTCTTT.

This CDR3 is CASSQVYQGVSTNTGELFF. The DNA for the CDR3 is TGTGCCAGCAGCCAAGTTTATCAGGGGGTGTCCACGAACACCGGGGAGCTGTTTTTT. The chain recombines TRBV3-2 with TRBJ2-2; TRBD1, the table's D call, lacks a check against the DNA. TRBV3-2 is assigned pseudogene status. The CDR3 length is 19 residues.

This clonotype was detected ten times or more. The chain carries TRBV7-8 and TRBJ1-1; D gene unclear. The length of the CDR3 is 14 residues. Per the germline V gene, CDR1 is SGHVS and CDR2 is FQNEAQ. V lost 3 bases and J lost 0, with 8 bases in between. The CDR3 reads CASSFRTVNTEAFF. DNA for the CDR3: TGTGCCAGCAGCTTCCGGACGGTGAACACTGAAGCTTTCTTT.

The table lists this clonotype with many counts. This chain connects TRBV4-3 to TRBJ1-2; TRBD1 agrees at 10 bases. The length of the CDR3 is 16 residues. Germline trimming cut 0 bases from V and 7 bases from J; bases unmatched to any gene: 8. Germline CDR1 reads LGHNA; CDR2 reads YSLEER. This CDR3 is CASSQDRRQGAGGYTF. The CDR3 coding sequence is TGCGCCAGCAGCCAAGATAGGAGACAGGGGGCCGGTGGCTACACCTTC.

V usage is TRBV5-4 and J usage is TRBJ2-3; D is possibly TRBD2 (6 bases). The CDR3 extends over 14 amino acids. V lost 7 bases to trimming and J lost 0 bases, with 12 bases between them. CDR1 is SGHNT, CDR2 YYREEE, per germline (reference sequence). CDR3 nucleotides: TGTGCCAGCCTGAGGGAGGCTAGCACAGATACGCAGTATTTT. The encoded protein is CASLREASTDTQYF. The full variable domain, in which reference TRBV5-4 and TRBJ2-3 provide the parts outside the CDR3, is ETGVTQSPTHLIKTRGQQVTLRCSSQSGHNTVSWYQQALGQGPQFIFQYYREEENGRGNFPPRFSGLQFPNYSSELNVNALELDDSALYLCASLREASTDTQYFGPGTRLTVL.

This clonotype showed up many times. J is TRBJ1-1 and V is TRBV12-3 or TRBV12-4; D is unclear. Trimming took off 4 bases at V and 10 bases at J, with 13 bases between the two ends. The CDR3 contains 12 residues. As DNA, the CDR3 is TGTGCCAGCAGTTCACCCCGAAGGCGAGCTTTCTTT. Translating gives CASSSPRRRAFF.

In this sample, this clonotype turned up many times. The germline gene is not matched at one end of the junction; a read error may be the cause. The J gene is TRBJ2-7, the V gene TRBV4-3, with no clear D. The germline V gene encodes CDR1 LGHNA and CDR2 YSLEER. The CDR3 extends over 11 amino acids. The CDR3 nucleotides read TGCGCCAGCAGCCCAGACGCGGATACGGGTTTC. This codes for CASSPDADTGF.

The chain joins TRBV21-1 to TRBJ2-6; the DNA was not compared with TRBD2, the D call given in the table. TRBV21-1 is described as a pseudogene. This CDR3 spans 17 amino acids. The CDR3 DNA sequence: TGTGCCAGCAGCAAAAATTGGCGGGATACTGGGGCCAACGTCCTGACTTTC. Translated: CASSKNWRDTGANVLTF.

As concerns this clonotype: This may be a read error, as it is one base from a much larger clone. This chain joins TRBV19 and TRBJ1-5, with 12 positions matching TRBD1. Germline assignment: CDR1 LNHDA and CDR2 SQIVND (reference sequence). This CDR3 region has 15 residues. Trimming took 7 bases from V and 9 from J; bases not matched to a gene: 10. The DNA of the CDR3 is TGTGCCAGTAACCTGGGGGACAGGGGGCTGCTGCCCCAGCATTTT. Translated: CASNLGDRGLLPQHF. The full variable domain, with the rest looked up from reference TRBV19 and TRBJ1-5, is DGGITQSPKYLFRKEGQNVTLSCEQNLNHDAMYWYRQDPGQGLRLIYYSQIVNDFQKGDIAEGYSVSREKKESFPLTVTSAQKNPTAFYLCASNLGDRGLLPQHFGDGTRLSIL.

This clonotype was seen repeatedly, ten times or more. The V and J genes are TRBV4-1 and TRBJ2-1; tentatively, D is TRBD1 (5 bases). Germline V gives CDR1 MGHRA, CDR2 YSYEKL. V lost 0 bases and J lost 6, with 9 bases in between. The CDR3 is 14 amino acids. CDR3 coding DNA: TGCGCCAGCAGCCAAGATTGGCAGGGCAATGAGCAGTTCTTC. This encodes CASSQDWQGNEQFF.

This clonotype was found a few times. The genes are TRBV15 and TRBJ2-2; D not resolved. Trimming took off 0 bases at V and 5 bases at J, with 10 bases between the two ends. Germline V CDR1 and CDR2: LNHNV, YYDKDF (reference sequence). This CDR3 has 15 residues. This CDR3 reads CATSRERTETGELFF. The CDR3 DNA reads TGTGCCACCAGCAGAGAGCGGACGGAAACCGGGGAGCTGTTTTTT.

As concerns this clonotype: At one of its ends the junction is not consistent with the germline gene, which may arise from a read error. The chain links TRBV12-3 or TRBV12-4 to TRBJ2-1; no firm D call. The CDR3 has 11 residues. CDR3 region: CASSSNNERFF. The CDR3 DNA reads as TGTGCCAGCAGTTCAAATAATGAGCGGTTCTTC.